This entry lists 7 T cell receptor beta chains sequenced from one sample in a study of blood T cell repertoires in COVID-19. Repertoires were generated with immunoSEQ multiplex PCR, while TCRdb's copy carries only in-frame clones and drops some. This table holds 200,000 to 300,000 clones, about 85% found once. Sequenced material: peripheral blood. Receptor source: a man in his 60s who had recovered from COVID-19.

This clone was recorded a few times. J is TRBJ1-6 and V is TRBV5-1, with 8 bases matching TRBD1. There are 15 residues in the CDR3. V shed 3 bases and J 8 bases; nucleotides not matched to a gene: 7. Germline CDR1 SGHRS, CDR2 YFSETQ. The CDR3 DNA is TGCGCCAGCAGCTCAACCGGGACAGGAGATTCACCCCTCCACTTT. It is translated as CASSSTGTGDSPLHF.

This chain uses TRBV3-1 (or the pseudogene TRBV3-2) with TRBJ2-7; 7 bases are shared with TRBD1. In germline, CDR1 is LGHDT, CDR2 YNNKEL (reference sequence). The CDR3 is made up of 12 amino acids. The junction had 2 bases not matched to a gene; V was cut back by 0 bases and J by 9 bases. Here the CDR3 DNA reads TGTGCCAGCAGCCAAGACCGACAGGGGCAGTACTTC. This gives the protein CASSQDRQGQYF.

This chain joins TRBV12-3 or TRBV12-4 and TRBJ2-7, with D possibly matching TRBD1 (6 bases). This CDR3 is 13 amino acids long. Trimming took off 6 bases at V and 6 bases at J, with 15 bases between the two ends. CDR3 in DNA: TGTGCCAGCAGCCGGCAGGGGTACGGCGAGCAGTACTTC. Protein sequence: CASSRQGYGEQYF.

CDR3: CASSPDTSTDTQYF. CDR3 nucleotides: TGTGCCAGCAGCCCTGATACTAGCACAGATACGCAGTATTTT. The chain recombines TRBV7-2 with TRBJ2-3; no firm D call. V was trimmed by 5 bases and J by 0 bases, leaving 9 bases between them. Germline V CDR1 and CDR2: SGHTA, FQGNSA. The CDR3 contains 14 residues. Drawing the rest from reference TRBV7-2 and TRBJ2-3, the complete variable domain is GAGVSQSPSNKVTEKGKDVELRCDPISGHTALYWYRQSLGQGLEFLIYFQGNSAPDKSGLPSDRFSAERTGGSVSTLTIQRTQQEDSAVYLCASSPDTSTDTQYFGPGTRLTVL.

This clone was observed once. The rearrangement uses TRBV7-3 and TRBJ2-3; TRBD1 aligns across 8 bases. V lost 5 bases, J lost 3 bases, and 10 bases stayed unmatched. CDR1 is SGHTA and CDR2 is FQGTGA in the germline V gene. This CDR3 spans 16 amino acids. In nucleotides, the CDR3 is TGTGCCAGCAGCCCCGGACAGGGAGGTAGGACAGATACGCAGTATTTT. Its translation is CASSPGQGGRTDTQYF.

This chain uses TRBV5-6 with TRBJ1-5; D may be TRBD1 (5 bases). The CDR3 consists of 14 residues. V lost 4 bases and J 1 base, leaving 9 bases between the germline ends. In germline, CDR1 is SGHDT, CDR2 YYEEEE. The CDR3: CASSPGSSNQPQHF. The CDR3 DNA is TGTGCCAGCAGCCCAGGGTCAAGCAATCAGCCCCAGCATTTT. Variable domain in full (rest from reference TRBV5-6 and TRBJ1-5): DAGVTQSPTHLIKTRGQQVTLRCSPKSGHDTVSWYQQALGQGPQFIFQYYEEEERQRGNFPDRFSGHQFPNYSSELNVNALLLGDSALYLCASSPGSSNQPQHFGDGTRLSIL.

The chain is built from TRBV5-1 and TRBJ1-1; a possible D gene is TRBD1 (5 bases). The CDR3 consists of 14 residues. Trimming stripped 3 bases from V and 0 bases from J, with 9 bases between. Germline V gene data show CDR1 as SGHRS and CDR2 as YFSETQ. The CDR3 nucleotides are TGCGCCAGCAGCTCAGGACACATGAACACTGAAGCTTTCTTT. This translates into CASSSGHMNTEAFF.